This T cell receptor beta chain was profiled in a study of cytomegalovirus exposure and HLA in healthy donors (dated 2017 in TCRdb). For context, the study as a whole: In an earlier analysis of under 750 of the donors, about 260 Gb of sequence data and some 100 million unique TCR beta sequences from 150 million to 200 million T cells were reported. Approximately 310 gigabases of sequencing data and approximately 85 million unique TCR sequences were included in an early release covering 500 to 750 HLA-typed donors. Of the roughly 400 genotyped donors, approximately 81% were placed in the genetic ancestry cluster associated with self-reported Caucasian donors. The study aimed to test whether cataloging public T cell receptors could reveal signatures of past pathogen exposure. The study used immunosequencing to profile the T cell repertoires of some 600 subjects and linked those repertoires to cytomegalovirus serostatus. Along with the approximately 650-subject first cohort, a separate validation cohort of over a hundred different subjects was used. To predict cytomegalovirus infection status, the study brought together high-throughput TCR immunosequencing, statistical association of individual TCRs with disease status, and machine learning. In a later analysis, previously published TCR beta repertoires from 550 to 750 donors were re-analyzed and high-resolution HLA genotyping was added so that TCR occurrence patterns could be studied. The later analysis used no new phenotypic data to find candidate immune exposures, relying instead on TCR beta sequences and their occurrence across donors. In an earlier analysis of 587 of the donors, high-throughput TCR beta sequencing was used to judge whether each TCR beta V gene segment behaved as functional or pseudogenic. Alongside the repertoire data, information on donor age, sex, ethnicity and CMV serostatus was compiled. Genome-wide SNP genotypes for about 65% of the roughly 700 donors were used in a later genetic analysis, which treated that subset as a discovery cohort. Every discovery cohort repertoire had been produced on one sequencing platform. HLA typing covered class I and class II loci at four-digit resolution. The number of typed donors differed by locus: roughly 620-630 for A, B, C, DRB1 and DQB1; approximately 530 for DQA1; about 600 for DPA1; and some 430 for DPB1. About five DR-DQ haplotypes were handled as single units for association and clustering, since linkage in the cohort was strong. On average, roughly 240,000 unique TCR beta nucleotide sequences were sequenced per donor among a few hundred genotyped donors of the cohort, with roughly 18% of those sequences being non-productive.

Including cysteine and phenylalanine, the CDR3 has 13 amino acids. Only the CDR3 portion is preserved as DNA: 39 bases, with reading frame beginning at the first base. The germline V end is reduced by 6 bases and the J end by 2 bases; junction bases left unmatched: 2. The germline V gene supplies CDR1 MNHEY and CDR2 SVGAGI. Study-wide conclusions, independent of this receptor: The classifier was reported to diagnose cytomegalovirus status with high specificity and sensitivity in both the original and validation cohorts. A later genetic analysis reported fewer N-insertions in productive TCRs among donors in an Asian-associated ancestry cluster than the roughly 620-donor mean. Because HLA typing was missing for some donors at each locus, association tests included only the typed subset. Linkage disequilibrium might explain the correlated functional status among segregating V segments, but an unknown experimental factor could not be excluded. Because counts were too low, roughly 18 rarely observed V segments, including chromosome 9 orphons, were left out of the earlier analysis of 500 to 650 of the donors. According to the authors, the approach could potentially be generalized to other disease states and immunological phenotypes. A later genetic analysis associated a missense DCLRE1C variant with V-gene and J-gene trimming of TCR beta chains, and an independent cohort replicated the association. Several of the top co-occurrence clusters appeared to be linked to parvovirus B19, influenza, CMV and Epstein-Barr virus, according to a later analysis. Sequencing depth was assumed to be roughly uniform across donors in the presence/absence analyses, though that assumption may not hold. Assigning TCR associations to individual alleles was difficult when HLA alleles, especially DR and DQ, strongly co-occurred. Specific HLA alleles were associated with roughly 17,000 TCR beta sequences at a false discovery rate of 0.05 in a later analysis. A later analysis found that HLA-associated TCR beta chains were more clonally expanded and had lower generation probabilities than equally common non-associated chains. In an earlier analysis of more than 500 of the donors, most TCR beta V segments appeared in productive rearrangements about 87% or about 30% of the time, broadly matching IMGT annotations. The only immune exposure information available for the cohort was CMV serostatus. Some IMGT-functional V segments, including TRBV6-2 and TRBV6-3, could not be told apart with the 87-base-pair reads, so those segments were excluded. Across donors, most TCR sequences were observed very rarely, whereas some public TCRs were present in many individuals. A later analysis found that most CMV-associated TCR beta chains appeared HLA-restricted, with HLA associations seemingly driven largely by CMV exposure. A further reported finding was that TCR beta sequences accurately predicted the HLA-A and HLA-B alleles for most subjects in the first cohort. In a later analysis, the rate of TCR association differed among HLA loci, with DRB1 alleles having the most associated TCRs and HLA-C alleles having the fewest. A cluster of highly shared sequence variants was judged likely to be a technical artifact of the sequencing pipeline. In vitro tests confirmed that a few of the cytomegalovirus-associated TCR beta chains recognize cytomegalovirus antigens. In the study, around 160 TCR beta chains were listed as associated with cytomegalovirus. Only TCR beta chains were sequenced in this cohort, and the absence of alpha or paired-chain data limited detectable features.

Receptor libraries were prepared by the immunoSEQ multiplex PCR assay. For the multiplex PCR, a mixture combining 60 forward primers for TCR Vbeta segments and 13 reverse primers for TCR Jbeta segments was used. Amplification of the CDR3 region of rearranged TCR beta genes was performed with a multiplex PCR assay on genomic DNA. On the Illumina HiSeq System, the amplified TCR beta libraries were sequenced as 87-base-pair reads. Turning to the authors' computational methods: A later analysis tallied 80 million to 95 million unique TCR beta chains across the 666 repertoires, and some 10 million of those chains were shared by two or more donors. A nearest-neighbor algorithm error-corrected the raw reads and collapsed the reads into unique sequences, merging closely related sequences to remove PCR and sequencing errors. CDR3 sequences were aligned to IMGT reference sequences to assign V, D and J gene segments. For a sequence to be retained, a match of at least six nucleotides was required to both a V gene segment and a J gene segment. Rearrangements were called productive when the CDR3 lacked stop codons and stayed in frame with V and J; all others were non-productive. CDR3 was defined by IMGT convention, running from the second conserved V-encoded cysteine to the conserved J-encoded phenylalanine. The earlier analysis of roughly 590 of the donors excluded sequences that lacked an unambiguous match to a single V gene segment. In an earlier analysis of a few hundred of the donors, a V segment was called functional when productive rearrangements were above 56.7%, and segregating when the standard deviation between donors exceeded 5%. To diagnose cytomegalovirus status from the catalog of TCR beta chain sequences, a statistical classification framework was built. In a later analysis, TCR nucleotide sequences were compared against IMGT/GENE-DB human TR gene sequences so that V and J genes could be assigned. In a later analysis, CDR3 sequences and most-parsimonious VDJ recombination scenarios were assigned using the TCRdist pipeline. A later analysis defined each TCR beta chain by its CDR3 amino acid sequence plus V-gene family, and excluded reads lacking a unique V-gene family. To address suspected cross-contamination and a sequencing artifact, a later analysis removed 550 to 750 highly shared, low-generation-probability nucleotide sequences. A later analysis calculated a clonal expansion index for each public chain from normalized within-repertoire ranks of inferred template counts. A later analysis computed generation probabilities with a VDJ recombination model fitted to out-of-frame rearrangements, and checked the results against IGoR. A later analysis scored TCR-TCR, TCR-HLA and TCR-CMV co-occurrence with hypergeometric tests, applying a repertoire-size bias correction to TCR pairs. To estimate false discovery rates, a later analysis permuted the HLA or CMV assignments 20 times. In a later analysis, co-occurring TCRs were grouped using DBSCAN, and TCRdist sequence similarity was added for clustering within HLA-allele-positive subsets. For co-occurrence clustering, repertoires with fewer than 30,000 or more than 120,000 public chains were excluded, along with five or six repertoires with anomalous nucleotide sharing. Drawn from immuneACCESS, this table holds only the in-frame rearrangements with V and J called that TCRdb kept. Clones are partly lost; checked studies trace under half to an unresolved V gene and leave the rest unexplained. The DNA was the basis for D and trimming; V, J and clone size are from that table. Within this sample are over 85,000 clones, with about 80% of them counted one time only. 2% of the sample comes from the top ten.

The cohort was made up of 666 healthy bone marrow donors. At the time of sampling, all cohort members were nominally healthy, though unrecorded immune exposures were likely present. The donor was CMV seronegative and was included in the group of about 350 seronegative cohort members. Every donor gave a peripheral blood sample, and the peripheral blood mononuclear cells from that sample were used for TCR beta sequencing. The Qiagen DNeasy Blood Extraction Kit was used to extract genomic DNA from the blood cell samples. Concerning this clone itself: Its target antigen remains unknown. No qualities accompany the bases; no much larger clone lies one base away.

The receptor was derived from a man in his forties in good health and CMV-seronegative. The chain couples TRBV6-5 to TRBJ2-7; TRBD1 lines up with 9 middle nucleotides. Specimen: PBMCs. The DNA sequence is TGTGCCAGCAGACGACAGGGGGCCTACGAGCAGTACTTC. It encodes CASRRQGAYEQYF.